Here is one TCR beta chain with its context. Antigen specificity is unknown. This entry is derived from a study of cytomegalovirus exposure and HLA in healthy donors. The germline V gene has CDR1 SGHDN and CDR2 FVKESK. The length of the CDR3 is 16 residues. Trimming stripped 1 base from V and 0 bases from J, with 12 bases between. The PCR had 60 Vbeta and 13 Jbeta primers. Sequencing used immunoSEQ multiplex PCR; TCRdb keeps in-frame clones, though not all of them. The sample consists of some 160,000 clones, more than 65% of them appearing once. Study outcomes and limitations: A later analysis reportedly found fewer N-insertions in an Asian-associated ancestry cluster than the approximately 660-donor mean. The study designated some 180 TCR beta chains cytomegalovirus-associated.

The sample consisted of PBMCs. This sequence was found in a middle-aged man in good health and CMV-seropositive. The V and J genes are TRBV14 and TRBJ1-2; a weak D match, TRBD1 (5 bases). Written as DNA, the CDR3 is TGTGCCAGCAGCCAAGGGGCCCGGACACCTAACTATGGCTACACCTTC. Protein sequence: CASSQGARTPNYGYTF.